Here is one TCR beta chain with its context. Its antigen is unknown. This same CDR3 is encoded by further DNA sequences in the sample. The sample comes from a study of shared clonotypes between healthy human individuals. An assay was performed, and its level was deep. For sorted subsets, about 190 ng DNA per replicate equaled about 30,000 T cell genomes. Repertoires were generated with immunoSEQ multiplex PCR, while TCRdb's copy carries only in-frame clones and drops some. Among about 2.4 million clones listed, 85% to 95% were seen once. V was cut by 2 bases and J by 1 base, with 8 bases left in between. This CDR3 spans 14 amino acids. Germline CDR1 and CDR2: KGHSH and LQKENI. Study-wide results and caveats: Clonotype sharing among donors, it was expected, would be affected by sequencing depth.

The chain recombines TRBV18 with TRBJ1-1, with D possibly being TRBD1 (6 bases). Sequenced: naive CD4+ T cells sorted from blood. The subset: CD45RA+ positively selected. This TCR came from a man between 18 and 35 years old in good health. The CDR3 reads CASSPTGTNTEAFF. CDR3 nucleotide sequence: TGTGCCAGCTCACCAACAGGGACGAACACTGAAGCTTTCTTT.